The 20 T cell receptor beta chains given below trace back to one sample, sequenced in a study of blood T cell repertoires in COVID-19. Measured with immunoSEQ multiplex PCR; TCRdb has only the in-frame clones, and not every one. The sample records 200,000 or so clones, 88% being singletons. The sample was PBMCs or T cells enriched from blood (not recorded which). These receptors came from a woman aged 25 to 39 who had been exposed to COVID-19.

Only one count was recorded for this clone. CDR3: CAWSVRLDYGQDHYEQYF. CDR3 DNA: TGTGCCTGGAGTGTACGGTTAGACTACGGACAGGATCACTACGAGCAGTACTTC. The chain combines TRBV30 with TRBJ2-7; TRBD1 aligns across 7 bases. There are 18 residues in the CDR3. Trimming removed 0 bases from V and 3 bases from J; junction bases left unmatched: 17. Germline V lookup: CDR1 GTSNPN, CDR2 SVGIG (reference sequence).

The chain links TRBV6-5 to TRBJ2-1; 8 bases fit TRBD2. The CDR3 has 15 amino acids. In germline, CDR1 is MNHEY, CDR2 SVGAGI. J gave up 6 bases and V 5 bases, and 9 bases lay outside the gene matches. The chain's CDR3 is CASSREGLVINEQFF. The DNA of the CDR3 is TGTGCCAGCAGTCGGGAGGGACTAGTCATCAATGAGCAGTTCTTC.

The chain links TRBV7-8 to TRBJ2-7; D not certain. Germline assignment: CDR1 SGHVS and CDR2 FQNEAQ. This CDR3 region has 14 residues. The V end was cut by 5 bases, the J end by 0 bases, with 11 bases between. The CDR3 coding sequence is TGTGCCAGCAGCGAGTATGAAAGCTCCTACGAGCAGTACTTC. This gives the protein CASSEYESSYEQYF. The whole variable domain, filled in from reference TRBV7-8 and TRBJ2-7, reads GAGVSQSPRYKVAKRGQDVALRCDPISGHVSLFWYQQALGQGPEFLTYFQNEAQLDKSGLPSDRFFAERPEGSVSTLKIQRTQQEDSAVYLCASSEYESSYEQYFGPGTRLTVT.

In nucleotides, the CDR3 is TGTGCCAGCAGGGAACAGGGGGTTAACTATGGCTACACCTTC. Translation gives CASREQGVNYGYTF. The chain has TRBV2 and TRBJ1-2, with TRBD1 matching over 8 bases. The CDR3 has 14 amino acids. In germline, CDR1 is SNHLY, CDR2 FYNNEI. V gave up 6 bases and J gave up 1 base; unmatched junction bases: 4. The full variable domain, its missing parts supplied by reference TRBV2 and TRBJ1-2, is EPEVTQTPSHQVTQMGQEVILRCVPISNHLYFYWYRQILGQKVEFLVSFYNNEISEKSEIFDDQFSVERPDGSNFTLKIRSTKLEDSAMYFCASREQGVNYGYTFGSGTRLTVV.

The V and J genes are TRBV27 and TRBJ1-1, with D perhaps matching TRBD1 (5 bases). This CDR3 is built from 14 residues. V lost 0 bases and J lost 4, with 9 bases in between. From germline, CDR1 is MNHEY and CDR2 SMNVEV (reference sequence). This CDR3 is CASSLSKGFTEAFF. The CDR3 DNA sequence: TGTGCCAGCAGTTTATCGAAGGGGTTCACTGAAGCTTTCTTT.

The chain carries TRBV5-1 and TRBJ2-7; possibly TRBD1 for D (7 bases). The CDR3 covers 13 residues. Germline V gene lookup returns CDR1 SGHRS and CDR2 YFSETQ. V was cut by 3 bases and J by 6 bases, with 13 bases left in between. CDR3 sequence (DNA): TGCGCCAGCAGCTCCTCGCAGGGGGGCGAGCAGTACTTC. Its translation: CASSSSQGGEQYF.

The CDR3 here is CASSVGGTINEQFF. In DNA, the CDR3 is TGTGCCAGCAGCGTAGGGGGGACAATCAATGAGCAGTTCTTC. The V gene is TRBV9, the J gene TRBJ2-1; possibly TRBD1 for D (6 bases). Germline-derived CDR1 and CDR2 are SGDLS and YYNGEE. The CDR3 is 14 residues long. The V gene lost 0 bases and the J gene lost 6 bases, with 10 bases spanning the gap.

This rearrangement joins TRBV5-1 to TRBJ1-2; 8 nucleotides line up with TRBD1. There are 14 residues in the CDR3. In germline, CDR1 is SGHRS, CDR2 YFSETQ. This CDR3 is CGAGGLVTAYGYTF. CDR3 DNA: TGCGGTGCAGGGGGCTTGGTAACAGCCTATGGCTACACCTTC.

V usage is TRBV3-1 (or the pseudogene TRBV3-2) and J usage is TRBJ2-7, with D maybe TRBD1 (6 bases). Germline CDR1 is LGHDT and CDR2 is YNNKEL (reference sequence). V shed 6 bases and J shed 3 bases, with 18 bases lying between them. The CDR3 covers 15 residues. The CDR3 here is CASSLTPGQLYEQYF. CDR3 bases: TGTGCCAGCAGTCTGACTCCGGGACAACTCTACGAGCAGTACTTC.

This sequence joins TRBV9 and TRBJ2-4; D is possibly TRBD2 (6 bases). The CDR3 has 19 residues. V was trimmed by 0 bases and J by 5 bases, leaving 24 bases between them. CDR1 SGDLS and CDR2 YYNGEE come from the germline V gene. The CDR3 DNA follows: TGTGCCAGCAGCGTAGGGGCAGTTGTGTCTAGCGAGCACCAAAACATTCAGTACTTC. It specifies CASSVGAVVSSEHQNIQYF.

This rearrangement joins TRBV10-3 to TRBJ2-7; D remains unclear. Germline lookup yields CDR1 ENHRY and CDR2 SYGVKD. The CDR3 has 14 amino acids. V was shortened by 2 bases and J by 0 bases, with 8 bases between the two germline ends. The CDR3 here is CAISEGRSSYEQYF. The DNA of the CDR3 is TGTGCCATCAGTGAGGGCAGAAGCTCCTACGAGCAGTACTTC.

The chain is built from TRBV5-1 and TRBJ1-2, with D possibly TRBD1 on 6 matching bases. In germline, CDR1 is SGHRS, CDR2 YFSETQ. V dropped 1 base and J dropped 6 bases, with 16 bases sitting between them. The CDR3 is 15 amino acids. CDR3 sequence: CASSLKLRGSDGYTF. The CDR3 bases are TGCGCCAGCAGCTTGAAGTTGAGGGGGTCGGATGGCTACACCTTC.

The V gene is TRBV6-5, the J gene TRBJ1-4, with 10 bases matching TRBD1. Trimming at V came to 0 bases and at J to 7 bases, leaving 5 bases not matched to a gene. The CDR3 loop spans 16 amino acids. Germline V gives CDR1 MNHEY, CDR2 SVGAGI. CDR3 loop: CASSYSGQGVFEKLFF. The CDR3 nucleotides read TGTGCCAGCAGTTACTCTGGACAGGGGGTTTTTGAAAAACTGTTTTTT.

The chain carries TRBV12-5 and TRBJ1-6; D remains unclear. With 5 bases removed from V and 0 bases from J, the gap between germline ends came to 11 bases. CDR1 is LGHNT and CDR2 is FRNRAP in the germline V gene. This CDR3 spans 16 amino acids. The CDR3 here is CASGLRLSSYNSPLHF. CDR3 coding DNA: TGTGCTAGTGGTCTCCGACTGAGCTCCTATAATTCACCCCTCCACTTT.

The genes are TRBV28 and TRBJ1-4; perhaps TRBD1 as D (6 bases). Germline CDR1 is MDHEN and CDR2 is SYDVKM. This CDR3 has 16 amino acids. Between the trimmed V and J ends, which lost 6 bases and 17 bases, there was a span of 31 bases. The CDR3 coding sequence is TGTGCCAGCAGCCGAAAACTTACTACCAAGGGGGGGATCAGTTTTTTT. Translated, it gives CASSRKLTTKGGISFF.

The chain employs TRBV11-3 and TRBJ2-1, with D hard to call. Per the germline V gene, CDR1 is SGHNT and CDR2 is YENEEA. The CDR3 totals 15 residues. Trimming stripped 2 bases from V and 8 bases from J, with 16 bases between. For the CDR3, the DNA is TGTGCCAGCAGCTTAACCAGCGTAACTAACCATGAGCAGTTCTTC. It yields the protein CASSLTSVTNHEQFF. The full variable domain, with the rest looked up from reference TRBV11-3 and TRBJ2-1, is EAGVVQSPRYKIIEKKQPVAFWCNPISGHNTLYWYLQNLGQGPELLIRYENEEAVDDSQLPKDRFSAERLKGVDSTLKIQPAELGDSAVYLCASSLTSVTNHEQFFGPGTRLTVL.

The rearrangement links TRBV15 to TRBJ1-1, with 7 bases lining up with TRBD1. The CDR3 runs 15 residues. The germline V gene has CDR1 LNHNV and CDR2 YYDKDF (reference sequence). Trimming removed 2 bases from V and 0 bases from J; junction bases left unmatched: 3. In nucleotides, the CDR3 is TGTGCCACCAGCAGAATGGACAGGATGAACACTGAAGCTTTCTTT. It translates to CATSRMDRMNTEAFF.

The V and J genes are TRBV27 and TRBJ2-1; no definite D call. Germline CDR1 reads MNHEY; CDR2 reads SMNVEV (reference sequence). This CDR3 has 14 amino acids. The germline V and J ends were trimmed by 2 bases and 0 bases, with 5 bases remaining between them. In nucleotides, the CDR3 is TGTGCCAGCAGTTTAGTGAGCTCCTACAATGAGCAGTTCTTC. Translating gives CASSLVSSYNEQFF.

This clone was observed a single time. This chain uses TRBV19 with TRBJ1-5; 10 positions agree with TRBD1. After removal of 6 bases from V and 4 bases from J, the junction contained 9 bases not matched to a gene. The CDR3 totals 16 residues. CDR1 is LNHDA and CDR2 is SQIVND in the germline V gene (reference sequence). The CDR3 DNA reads TGTGCCAGTAGCATGGACAGGGGGACAAAAAATCAGCCCCAGCATTTT. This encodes CASSMDRGTKNQPQHF.

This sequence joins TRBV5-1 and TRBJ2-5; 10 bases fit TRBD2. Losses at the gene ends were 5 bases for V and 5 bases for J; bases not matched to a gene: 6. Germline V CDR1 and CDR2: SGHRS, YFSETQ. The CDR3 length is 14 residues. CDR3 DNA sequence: TGCGCCAGCAGAAGTACTAGCGGGGAGGAGACCCAGTACTTC. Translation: CASRSTSGEETQYF.